The 19 T cell receptor beta chains in this list originate from one sample, sequenced in a study of shared clonotypes between healthy human individuals. Assay used: immunoSEQ multiplex PCR; TCRdb lists only in-frame clones, some missing. The table lists over a million clones, approximately 98.5% of them singletons, with about 0.35% in the top ten. Sequencing was performed on naive CD4+ T cells sorted from blood. Subset noted: CD45RA+ positively selected. The receptors stem from a man aged 30 to 39 in good health.

V usage is TRBV18 and J usage is TRBJ2-3; D possibly corresponds to TRBD2 (6 bases). Per germline, CDR1 KGHSH and CDR2 LQKENI. Deletions cut 2 bases from V and 3 bases from J, with 15 bases between. The CDR3 contains 16 residues. CDR3 in DNA: TGTGCCAGCTCACCAGTTCGAGGAGGGATAACAGATACGCAGTATTTT. Translating it yields CASSPVRGGITDTQYF. Based on the CDR3 plus reference TRBV18 and TRBJ2-3, the full variable domain is NAGVMQNPRHLVRRRGQEARLRCSPMKGHSHVYWYRQLPEEGLKFMVYLQKENIIDESGMPKERFSAEFPKEGPSILRIQQVVRGDSAAYFCASSPVRGGITDTQYFGPGTRLTVL.

In this sample, this clone turned up once. The chain couples TRBV5-1 to TRBJ2-3; D perhaps matches TRBD1 (5 bases). V gave up 3 bases and J gave up 2 bases, with 7 bases separating them. The CDR3 runs to 13 residues. Germline CDR1 is SGHRS and CDR2 is YFSETQ. The CDR3 is CASSWGDTDTQYF. The CDR3 DNA reads as TGCGCCAGCAGCTGGGGCGACACAGATACGCAGTATTTT.

The chain recombines TRBV10-3 with TRBJ2-7; perhaps TRBD2 as D (5 bases). The CDR3 length is 14 residues. The V gene lost 7 bases and the J gene lost 5 bases, with 18 bases spanning the gap. Germline V gene sequence: CDR1 ENHRY, CDR2 SYGVKD. The CDR3 spells CAINPRAGSDEQYF. Written as DNA, the CDR3 is TGTGCCATCAACCCCCGGGCGGGTTCGGACGAGCAGTACTTC.

The chain joins TRBV7-2 to TRBJ1-2; D call uncertain. The V and J ends lost 8 bases and 4 bases respectively, with 11 bases between them. The CDR3 contains 12 residues. Germline assignment: CDR1 SGHTA and CDR2 FQGNSA. Written as DNA, the CDR3 is TGTGCCAGCGGTTCGGGTAGCTATGGCTACACCTTC. Translated: CASGSGSYGYTF.

V and J are TRBV2 and TRBJ1-5; a possible D gene is TRBD1 (5 bases). Trimming removed 8 bases from V and 10 bases from J, with 15 bases in between. The CDR3 spans 12 residues. CDR1 and CDR2 from the germline V gene are SNHLY and FYNNEI. DNA for the CDR3: TGTGCCAGCGGGGCGGAAAGCGTCCCCCAGCATTTT. Protein: CASGAESVPQHF. The complete variable domain, with remaining parts taken from reference TRBV2 and TRBJ1-5, reads EPEVTQTPSHQVTQMGQEVILRCVPISNHLYFYWYRQILGQKVEFLVSFYNNEISEKSEIFDDQFSVERPDGSNFTLKIRSTKLEDSAMYFCASGAESVPQHFGDGTRLSIL.

This sequence joins TRBV4-2 and TRBJ2-3, with 7 bases lining up with TRBD2. The V gene end was trimmed by 1 base and the J gene end by 6 bases; junction bases not matched to a gene: 4. This CDR3 spans 14 amino acids. Germline CDR1 reads LGHNA; CDR2 reads YNFKEQ. The CDR3 bases are TGTGCCAGCAGCCAAGGCGGGAGCTCGGATACGCAGTATTTT. It yields the protein CASSQGGSSDTQYF.

A remark on this clone: This same CDR3 is encoded by further DNA sequences in the sample. V and J are TRBV5-1 and TRBJ1-2, with D possibly matching TRBD1 (5 bases). CDR1 and CDR2 (germline): SGHRS, YFSETQ. CDR3 length: 14 amino acids. Trimming took 0 bases from V and 3 from J, leaving 9 bases between them. This CDR3 is CASSLVGQDYGYTF. The CDR3 DNA reads as TGCGCCAGCAGCTTGGTCGGACAAGACTATGGCTACACCTTC.

The rearrangement uses TRBV4-3 and TRBJ2-6; tentatively, D is TRBD1 or TRBD2 (6 bases each). Germline V lookup: CDR1 LGHNA, CDR2 YSLEER. V shed 1 base and J shed 4 bases, with 11 bases lying between them. The CDR3 has 16 residues. The CDR3 region has the DNA TGCGCCAGCAGCCAAGCGTCGGGGGCAGGGGCCAACGTCCTGACTTTC. It encodes CASSQASGAGANVLTF.

This rearrangement joins TRBV18 to TRBJ2-7; D gene unclear. Germline values: CDR1 KGHSH, CDR2 LQKENI. V was cut by 6 bases and J by 4 bases, with 16 bases left in between. The CDR3 is 14 residues long. This CDR3 is CASSGPSKRYEQYF. The CDR3 bases are TGTGCCAGCTCGGGCCCTAGTAAGCGTTACGAGCAGTACTTC. The whole variable domain, remainder taken from reference TRBV18 and TRBJ2-7, is NAGVMQNPRHLVRRRGQEARLRCSPMKGHSHVYWYRQLPEEGLKFMVYLQKENIIDESGMPKERFSAEFPKEGPSILRIQQVVRGDSAAYFCASSGPSKRYEQYFGPGTRLTVT.

The chain has TRBV11-3 and TRBJ2-5, with 8 bases identical to TRBD1. The CDR3 length is 16 residues. Germline loops: CDR1 SGHNT, CDR2 YENEEA. With V trimmed by 5 bases and J by 6 bases, 14 bases remained unmatched. The CDR3: CASSPGSGQVQKTQYF. The CDR3 bases are TGTGCCAGCAGCCCCGGTTCGGGACAGGTACAAAAGACCCAGTACTTC.

J is TRBJ1-5 and V is TRBV6-5; perhaps TRBD1 as D (6 bases). CDR3 length: 14 amino acids. V dropped 7 bases and J dropped 1 base, with 11 bases sitting between them. Germline lookup yields CDR1 MNHEY and CDR2 SVGAGI. CDR3 nucleotide sequence: TGTGCCAGCAAGCCGAGGGGGAGCAATCAGCCCCAGCATTTT. Translating it yields CASKPRGSNQPQHF.

This rearrangement joins TRBV7-9 to TRBJ1-1; possibly TRBD1 for D (6 bases). The V gene lost 4 bases and the J gene lost 0 bases, with 21 bases spanning the gap. The CDR3 consists of 18 residues. CDR1 is SEHNR, CDR2 FQNEAQ, per germline (reference sequence). CDR3 bases: TGTGCCAGCAGCTCACCCCGCGGGACACCAGTTATGAACACTGAAGCTTTCTTT. Encoded protein: CASSSPRGTPVMNTEAFF.

This chain uses TRBV11-2 with TRBJ2-1; 10 bases are a match to TRBD2. Trimming cost V 3 bases and J 10 bases; bases outside gene matches: 15. Germline V CDR1 and CDR2: SGHAT, FQNNGV. There are 17 residues in the CDR3. The CDR3 spells CASSFYVEAGGLKEQFF. CDR3 sequence (DNA): TGTGCCAGCAGCTTTTACGTCGAAGCGGGAGGGCTCAAGGAGCAGTTCTTC. The full variable domain, its missing parts supplied by reference TRBV11-2 and TRBJ2-1, is EAGVAQSPRYKIIEKRQSVAFWCNPISGHATLYWYQQILGQGPKLLIQFQNNGVVDDSQLPKDRFSAERLKGVDSTLKIQPAKLEDSAVYLCASSFYVEAGGLKEQFFGPGTRLTVL.

The chain is built from TRBV7-9 and TRBJ1-4; tentatively, D is TRBD1 (6 bases). The length of the CDR3 is 15 residues. Deletions cut 2 bases from V and 7 bases from J, with 14 bases between. Germline V gene sequence: CDR1 SEHNR, CDR2 FQNEAQ (reference sequence). The DNA of the CDR3 is TGTGCCAGCAGCTTATATAGCAGGGGCGTTGAAAAACTGTTTTTT. It specifies CASSLYSRGVEKLFF.

The CDR3 region has the DNA TGTGCCATCAGTGGAAACCGGGACAGCCTCCAAGAGACCCAGTACTTC. It translates to CAISGNRDSLQETQYF. This rearrangement joins TRBV10-3 to TRBJ2-5; 7 nucleotides align to TRBD1. This CDR3 spans 16 amino acids. V was clipped by 4 bases and J by 1 base; unmatched bases: 9. Germline V CDR1 and CDR2: ENHRY, SYGVKD.

V gene TRBV7-2 combines with J gene TRBJ2-7; the D is unclear. Trimming took 7 bases from V and 0 from J, leaving 13 bases between them. Germline V lookup: CDR1 SGHTA, CDR2 FQGNSA. This CDR3 is 14 amino acids long. The CDR3 DNA follows: TGTGCCAGCACCTACGGACGGCGCTCCTACGAGCAGTACTTC. It encodes CASTYGRRSYEQYF.

J is TRBJ1-2 and V is TRBV5-1; D unresolved. V was shortened by 4 bases and J by 5 bases, with 9 bases between the two germline ends. Per the germline V gene, CDR1 is SGHRS and CDR2 is YFSETQ. The CDR3 loop spans 12 amino acids. DNA of the CDR3: TGCGCCAGCAGCCTATCCCAATATGGCTACACCTTC. This sequence encodes CASSLSQYGYTF.

The gene calls are TRBV7-9 and TRBJ2-3; maybe TRBD2 (6 bases). V gave up 1 base and J gave up 1 base, with 9 bases separating them. The germline V gene encodes CDR1 SEHNR and CDR2 FQNEAQ (reference sequence). The CDR3 contains 15 residues. As DNA, the CDR3 is TGTGCCAGCAGCTTAGAGACTAGAGGCACAGATACGCAGTATTTT. Protein sequence: CASSLETRGTDTQYF.

This clone appeared a single time. The V gene is TRBV4-2, the J gene TRBJ1-3, with D perhaps TRBD1 (6 bases). The V gene's germline CDR1 is LGHNA and CDR2 YNFKEQ. Trimming stripped 4 bases from V and 0 bases from J, with 22 bases between. The CDR3 spans 19 residues. This chain's CDR3 is CASSPVSDRPAYSGNTIYF. In DNA form, the CDR3 reads TGTGCCAGCAGCCCGGTATCGGACAGACCGGCTTACTCTGGAAACACCATATATTTT.